This T cell receptor (beta chain) was captured by sequencing in a study of shared clonotypes between healthy human individuals. Study-wide background: Donors had three CD4 naive, three CD4 memory, two CD8 naive and one CD8 memory plate apiece.

Positively selected for CCR7, the CD45RO-negative cells used as naive CD8 cells excluded terminally differentiated effector memory CD45RA+ cells. Repertoires were generated with immunoSEQ multiplex PCR, while TCRdb's copy carries only in-frame clones and drops some. The table includes roughly 2 million clones, about 95% detected once. About this clone: Its antigen is as yet unknown.

The V gene's germline CDR1 is LNHDA and CDR2 SQIVND (reference sequence). V lost 6 bases and J 1 base, leaving 9 bases between the germline ends. The CDR3 spans 13 residues. The study's findings and limits: The expectation was that sequencing depth would affect clonotype sharing among donors. With few donors, the genetic and exposure-history diversity represented was limited.

The TCR sequence derives from a man in his late teens or twenties in good health. The J gene is TRBJ1-1, the V gene TRBV19; D is uncertain. The material sequenced was naive CD8+ T cells sorted from blood. CDR3 in DNA: TGTGCCAGTAGCCCGTCCAAGAACACTGAAGCTTTCTTT. Translated, it gives CASSPSKNTEAFF.